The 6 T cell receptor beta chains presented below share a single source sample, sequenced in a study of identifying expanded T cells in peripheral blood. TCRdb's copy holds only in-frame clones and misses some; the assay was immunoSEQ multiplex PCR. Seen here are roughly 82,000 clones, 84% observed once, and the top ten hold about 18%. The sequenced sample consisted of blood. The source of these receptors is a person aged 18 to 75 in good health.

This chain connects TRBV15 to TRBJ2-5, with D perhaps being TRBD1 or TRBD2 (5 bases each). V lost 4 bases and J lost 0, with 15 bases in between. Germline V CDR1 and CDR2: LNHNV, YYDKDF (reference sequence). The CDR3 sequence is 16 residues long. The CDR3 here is CATSTLYGTDQETQYF. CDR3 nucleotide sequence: TGTGCCACCAGCACGTTGTACGGGACGGACCAAGAGACCCAGTACTTC. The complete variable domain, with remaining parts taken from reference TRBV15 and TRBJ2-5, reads DAMVIQNPRYQVTQFGKPVTLSCSQTLNHNVMYWYQQKSSQAPKLLFHYYDKDFNNEADTPDNFQSRRPNTSFCFLDIRSPGLGDTAMYLCATSTLYGTDQETQYFGPGTRLLVL.

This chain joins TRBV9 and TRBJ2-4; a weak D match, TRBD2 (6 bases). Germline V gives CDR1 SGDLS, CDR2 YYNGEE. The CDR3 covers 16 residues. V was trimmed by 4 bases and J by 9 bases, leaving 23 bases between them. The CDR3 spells CASSTMGTPQEGIQYF. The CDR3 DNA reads TGTGCCAGCAGCACTATGGGTACACCGCAGGAGGGCATTCAGTACTTC.

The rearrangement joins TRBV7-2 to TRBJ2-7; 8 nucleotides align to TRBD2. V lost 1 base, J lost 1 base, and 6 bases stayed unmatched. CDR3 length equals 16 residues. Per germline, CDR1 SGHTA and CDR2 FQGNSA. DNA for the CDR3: TGTGCCAGCAGCTTAGATGGTAGCGGGACATCCTACGAGCAGTACTTC. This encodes CASSLDGSGTSYEQYF.

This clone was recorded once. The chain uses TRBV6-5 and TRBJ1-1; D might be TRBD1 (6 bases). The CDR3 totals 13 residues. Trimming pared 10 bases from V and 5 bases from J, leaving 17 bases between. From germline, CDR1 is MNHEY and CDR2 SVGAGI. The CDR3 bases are TGTGCCACCAAGCGTGGGGGGCTTACTGAAGCTTTCTTT. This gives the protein CATKRGGLTEAFF.

CDR3 nucleotides: TGCGCCAGCAGCCAAGATAACCACCCCTCCTACGAGCAGTACTTC. Its protein product is CASSQDNHPSYEQYF. The chain couples TRBV4-3 to TRBJ2-7; D is undetermined. This CDR3 contains 15 residues. Looked up from germline, CDR1 is LGHNA and CDR2 is YSLEER. V was pared by 0 bases and J by 0 bases, with 9 bases between.

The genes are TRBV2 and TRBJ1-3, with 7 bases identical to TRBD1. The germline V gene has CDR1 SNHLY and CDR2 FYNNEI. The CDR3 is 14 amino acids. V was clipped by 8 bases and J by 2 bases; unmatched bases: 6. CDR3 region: CASGRQGPGNTIYF. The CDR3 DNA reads TGTGCCAGCGGTCGACAGGGCCCTGGAAACACCATATATTTT.